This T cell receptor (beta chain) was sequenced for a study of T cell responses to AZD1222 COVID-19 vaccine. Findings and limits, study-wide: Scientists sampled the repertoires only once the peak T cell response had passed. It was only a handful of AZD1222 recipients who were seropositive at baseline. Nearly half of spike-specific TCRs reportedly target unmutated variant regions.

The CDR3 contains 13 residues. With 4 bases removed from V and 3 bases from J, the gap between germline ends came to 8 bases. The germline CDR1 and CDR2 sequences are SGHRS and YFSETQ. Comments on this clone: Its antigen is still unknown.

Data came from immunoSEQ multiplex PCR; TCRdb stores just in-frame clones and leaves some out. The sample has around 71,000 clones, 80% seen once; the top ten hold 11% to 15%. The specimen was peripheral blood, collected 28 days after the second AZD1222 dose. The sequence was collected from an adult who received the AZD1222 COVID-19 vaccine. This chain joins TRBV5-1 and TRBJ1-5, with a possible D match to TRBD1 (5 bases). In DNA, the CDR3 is TGCGCCAGCAGCGGGGGACTCAATCAGCCCCAGCATTTT. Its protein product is CASSGGLNQPQHF.